The text below deals with one T cell receptor beta chain. This entry belongs to a study of control samples from healthy donors and cancer patients. CDR1 SEHNR and CDR2 FQNEAQ come from the germline V gene (reference sequence). V lost 7 bases and J 4 bases, leaving 8 bases between the germline ends. The CDR3 contains 12 residues. Repertoires were generated with immunoSEQ multiplex PCR, while TCRdb's copy carries only in-frame clones and drops some. Among 120,000 or so clones listed, around 90% were seen once. The genes are TRBV7-9 and TRBJ1-5; D may be TRBD1 (5 bases). The sample comprised blood. The clonotype was recovered from a man between 18 and 29 years old in good health. CDR3 DNA: TGTGCCAGCACCTCAGGGAATCAGCCCCAGCATTTT. Encoded protein: CASTSGNQPQHF.